This TCR beta chain was recovered during a study of shared clonotypes between healthy human individuals. Generated by immunoSEQ multiplex PCR, the TCRdb table keeps only in-frame clones and is missing some. This sample has 2 million to 3 million clones; approximately 93% occur once, and the top ten carry 0.36%. Germline values: CDR1 LNHDA, CDR2 SQIVND (reference sequence). Deletions cut 3 bases from V and 2 bases from J, with 12 bases between. CDR3 length equals 15 residues. The receptor was isolated from a man younger than 35 in good health. Some clones in this sample may be carry-over from other donors' samples. The rearrangement uses TRBV19 and TRBJ2-3, with a tentative D call TRBD1 (5 bases). Sequencing was carried out using naive CD4+ T cells from PBMCs. This sample's subset: CD45RA+ positively selected. CDR3 in DNA: TGTGCCAGTAGTATGGCTGGGGCTCCCACAGATACGCAGTATTTT. Translation gives CASSMAGAPTDTQYF.